Listed below are T cell receptor beta chains from one sample, sequenced in a study of blood T cell repertoires in COVID-19. Some clones are missing from TCRdb's copy, which holds only in-frame ones; the method was immunoSEQ multiplex PCR. The table includes about 80,000 clones, approximately 78% detected once. The specimen was peripheral blood. The receptors were sampled from an elderly woman with acute or convalescent COVID-19. Each CDR3 is given with its conserved first and last residue. D genes are given only for firm matches. Clone size is stated in some rows and not others, as once, few, many or a class when expanded.

cdr3_length j_call v_call clone_size d_call cdr3_nt cdr3_aa
16 TRBJ1-5 TRBV28 . . TGTGCCAGCAGTTTAACGGTGGGGAGGGAACCTCAGCCCCAGCATTTT CASSLTVGREPQPQHF
13 TRBJ2-7 TRBV27 . TRBD2 TGTGCCAGCAGTTTGGGACTAGCGGGGTTATGGTACTTC CASSLGLAGLWYF
14 TRBJ1-4 TRBV5-4 . TRBD1 TGTGCCAGCAGCCCGGGACAGGGTGATGAAAAACTGTTTTTT CASSPGQGDEKLFF
14 TRBJ1-4 TRBV9 . TRBD1 TGTGCCAGCAGCGTAGGGACAGGGAATGAAAAACTGTTTTTT CASSVGTGNEKLFF
15 TRBJ2-7 TRBV7-2 . TRBD1 TGTGCCAGCAGCTCATCAGGACAGGGGGTCTACGAGCAGTACTTC CASSSSGQGVYEQYF
17 TRBJ2-7 TRBV14 once . TGTGCCAGCAGTCCCTCCGACCGAGGGCGTAGGGAGCACGAGCAGTACTTC CASSPSDRGRREHEQYF
18 TRBJ2-6 TRBV7-3 . . TGTGCCAGCAGCCCCCACGGGGGGCCTAGCTCTGGGGCCAACGTCCTGACTTTC CASSPHGGPSSGANVLTF
15 TRBJ1-2 TRBV14 . . TGTGCCAGCAGCCAAGATCCCCAGGGGCTGGTTGGCTACACCTTC CASSQDPQGLVGYTF
20 TRBJ2-2 TRBV24-1 . TRBD2 TGTGCCACCAGTGGGGGCCGCGGTAGCGGGGGGATGTCGAACACCGGGGAGCTGTTTTTT CATSGGRGSGGMSNTGELFF
12 TRBJ1-2 TRBV2 . TRBD1 TGTGCCAGCGAAACAGGGGGAGGTGGCTACACCTTC CASETGGGGYTF
14 TRBJ1-2 TRBV5-1 . TRBD1 TGCGCCAGCACCCGGACAGGAGAGAGTTATGGCTACACCTTC CASTRTGESYGYTF